The next 2 T cell receptor beta chains were all read from a single sample in a study of graft-versus-host responses after intestinal transplantation. Measured with immunoSEQ multiplex PCR; TCRdb has only the in-frame clones, and not every one. The data show some 96,000 clones, approximately 92% seen once. Sequenced here: PBMCs, sampled about 460 days after intestinal transplant. The source of these receptors is a human patient who received an intestinal transplant, so some T cells may come from the graft donor.

This rearrangement joins TRBV20-1 to TRBJ1-1, with D hard to call. This CDR3 is built from 11 residues. Trimming cost V 8 bases and J 1 base, with 8 bases left between them. The germline V gene encodes CDR1 DFQATT and CDR2 SNEGSKA (reference sequence). The CDR3 sequence is CSSTPNTEAFF. The CDR3 nucleotides read TGCAGTTCTACTCCGAACACTGAAGCTTTCTTT.

J is TRBJ2-3 and V is TRBV5-6; D unclear. The V and J ends lost 2 bases and 2 bases respectively, with 6 bases between them. Germline CDR1 reads SGHDT; CDR2 reads YYEEEE. There are 13 residues in the CDR3. The CDR3 sequence is CASSFGLTDTQYF. CDR3 DNA sequence: TGTGCCAGCAGCTTCGGCCTCACAGATACGCAGTATTTT.